This T cell receptor beta chain stems from a study of blood T cell repertoires in COVID-19. For the study at large: Material from acute and convalescent COVID-19 was sourced from the United States, Italy and Spain. T cells, B-cell-depleted T cells, or PBMCs supplied cDNA or gDNA.

There are 17 residues in the CDR3. Trimming pared 3 bases from V and 0 bases from J, leaving 18 bases between. Study processing details: Nucleated cell number was recorded as an estimate derived from reference gene primer amplification. Produced via immunoSEQ multiplex PCR; TCRdb's table is partial and in-frame only. The V and J calls and clone size come from that table; D and trimming were worked out from the DNA. The sample lists 200,000 to 250,000 clones, over 80% occurring once. The clonotype originates from a man younger than 45 with COVID-19, enrolled during active disease. Specimen: peripheral blood. The chain uses TRBV5-7 and TRBJ1-1; D unresolved. TRBV5-7 is annotated as an ORF whose role is uncertain. The CDR3 DNA sequence: TGTGCCAGCAGCTGGGCTCTTTTAAAGATTATGAACACTGAAGCTTTCTTT. Protein product: CASSWALLKIMNTEAFF.